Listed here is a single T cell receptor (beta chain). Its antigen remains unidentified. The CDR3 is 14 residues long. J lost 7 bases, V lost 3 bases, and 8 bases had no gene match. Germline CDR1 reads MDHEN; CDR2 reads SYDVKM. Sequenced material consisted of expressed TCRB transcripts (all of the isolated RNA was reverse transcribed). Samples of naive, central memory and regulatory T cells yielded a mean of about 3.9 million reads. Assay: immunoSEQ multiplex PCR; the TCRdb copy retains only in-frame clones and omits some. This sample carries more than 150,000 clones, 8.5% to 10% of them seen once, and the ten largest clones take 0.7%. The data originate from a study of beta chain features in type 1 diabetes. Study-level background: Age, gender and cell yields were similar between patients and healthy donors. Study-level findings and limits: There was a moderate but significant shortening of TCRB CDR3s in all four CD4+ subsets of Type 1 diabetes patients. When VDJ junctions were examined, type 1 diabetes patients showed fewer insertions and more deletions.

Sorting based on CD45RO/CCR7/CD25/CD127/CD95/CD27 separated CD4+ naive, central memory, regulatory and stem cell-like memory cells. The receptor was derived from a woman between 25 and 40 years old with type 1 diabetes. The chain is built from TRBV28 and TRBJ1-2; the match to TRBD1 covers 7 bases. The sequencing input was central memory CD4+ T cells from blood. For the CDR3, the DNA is TGTGCCAGCAGTTTTGGAGGACAGGACGGTGGCTACACCTTC. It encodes CASSFGGQDGGYTF.